This entry is about one TCR beta chain. The CDR3 is 17 amino acids. Losses at the gene ends were 0 bases for V and 0 bases for J; bases not matched to a gene: 4. Germline-derived CDR1 and CDR2 are MGHRA and YSYEKL. The method was immunoSEQ multiplex PCR; TCRdb's version includes in-frame clones alone and lacks a portion of them. The sample yields some 200,000 clones, roughly 90% seen once. The sample originates from a study of T cell responses to AZD1222 COVID-19 vaccine. This clonotype was sampled from an adult who received the AZD1222 COVID-19 vaccine. The sequencing used peripheral blood, collected 28 days after the second AZD1222 dose. This chain links TRBV4-1 with TRBJ2-7; TRBD1 matches at 11 bases. CDR3 coding DNA: TGCGCCAGCAGCCAAGAAAGAGGGACAGGGGGCTCCTACGAGCAGTACTTC. It specifies CASSQERGTGGSYEQYF.